The source of this T cell receptor beta chain is a study of CD8+ T cells in alopecia areata. About the research overall: Treated patients took oral tofacitinib at 5 to 10 mg twice daily. Study-wide findings and caveats: An increase in clonality over normal scalp was evident in lesional scalp, especially alopecia totalis/universalis.

This clone was detected a few times. Its antigen is unidentified. cDNA reverse transcribed from extracted RNA served as the sequencing template. Profiling relied on immunoSEQ multiplex PCR, and the TCRdb table lists in-frame clones only, not all of them. The data hold about 190,000 clones, with 59% observed a single time. Trimming took 4 bases from V and 4 from J, leaving 13 bases between them. Per germline, CDR1 LGHNA and CDR2 YNFKEQ. This CDR3 has 15 amino acids. Collected material from alopecia areata patients comprised lesional scalp punch biopsies and peripheral blood. Sorting of PBMCs yielded the CD4+ and CD8+ T cells.

V usage is TRBV4-2 and J usage is TRBJ2-2, with D maybe TRBD1 (5 bases). This material consisted of CD4+ T cells sorted from blood, taken at week 0. The TCR comes from a human donor with alopecia areata. In nucleotides, the CDR3 is TGTGCCAGCAGCCCGCGACAGTTCGTCACCGGGGAGCTGTTTTTT. This gives the protein CASSPRQFVTGELFF.